This T cell receptor (beta chain) is drawn from a study of blood T cell repertoires in COVID-19. The V and J ends lost 5 bases and 3 bases respectively, with 17 bases between them. CDR1 is SGHVS and CDR2 is FQNEAQ in the germline V gene. CDR3 length equals 16 residues. The protocol was immunoSEQ multiplex PCR, while the TCRdb copy is restricted to in-frame clones and leaves out a portion. The repertoire consists of about 390,000 clones, with over 75% occurring once and the leading ten covering under 3%. Seattle enrolled patients during active infection and tracked them longitudinally. The material sequenced was peripheral blood. The receptor's source is a woman aged 60 to 75 with COVID-19, enrolled during active disease. This chain links TRBV7-8 with TRBJ1-5; D call uncertain. The CDR3 coding sequence is TGTGCCAGCAGCCATAAACGAGCCGGGTCCAATCAGCCCCAGCATTTT. Encoded protein: CASSHKRAGSNQPQHF.